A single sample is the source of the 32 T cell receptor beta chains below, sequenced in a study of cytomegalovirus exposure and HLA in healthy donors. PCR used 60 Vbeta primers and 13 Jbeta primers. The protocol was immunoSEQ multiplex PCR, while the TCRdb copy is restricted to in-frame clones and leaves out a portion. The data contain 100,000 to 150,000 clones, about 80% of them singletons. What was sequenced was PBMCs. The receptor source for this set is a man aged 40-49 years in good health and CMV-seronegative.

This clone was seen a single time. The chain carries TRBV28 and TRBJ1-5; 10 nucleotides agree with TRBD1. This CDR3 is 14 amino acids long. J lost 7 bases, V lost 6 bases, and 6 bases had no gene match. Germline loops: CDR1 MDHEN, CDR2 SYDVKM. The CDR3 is CASSPDRGAQPQHF. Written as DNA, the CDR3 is TGTGCCAGCAGCCCGGACAGGGGGGCCCAGCCCCAGCATTTT.

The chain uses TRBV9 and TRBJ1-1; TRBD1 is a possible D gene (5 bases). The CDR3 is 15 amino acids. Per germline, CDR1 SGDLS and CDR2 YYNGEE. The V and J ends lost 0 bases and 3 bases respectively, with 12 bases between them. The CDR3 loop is CASSVGGGSDTEAFF. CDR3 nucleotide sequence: TGTGCCAGCAGCGTAGGGGGGGGGTCGGACACTGAAGCTTTCTTT.

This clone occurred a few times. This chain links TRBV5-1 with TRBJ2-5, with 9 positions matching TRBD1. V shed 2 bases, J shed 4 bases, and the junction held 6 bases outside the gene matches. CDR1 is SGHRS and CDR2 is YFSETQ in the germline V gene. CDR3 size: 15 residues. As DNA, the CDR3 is TGCGCCAGCAGCTTTGGCAGGGGACAGGGAGAGACCCAGTACTTC. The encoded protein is CASSFGRGQGETQYF.

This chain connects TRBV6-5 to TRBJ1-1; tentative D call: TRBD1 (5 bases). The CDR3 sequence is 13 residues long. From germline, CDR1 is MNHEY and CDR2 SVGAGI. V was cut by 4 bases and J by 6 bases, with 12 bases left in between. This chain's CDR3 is CASSWYRLAEAFF. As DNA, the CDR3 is TGTGCCAGCAGTTGGTACAGGTTGGCTGAAGCTTTCTTT.

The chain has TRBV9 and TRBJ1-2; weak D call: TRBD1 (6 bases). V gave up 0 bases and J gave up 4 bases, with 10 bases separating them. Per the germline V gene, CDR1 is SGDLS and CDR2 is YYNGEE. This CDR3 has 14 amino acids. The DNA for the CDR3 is TGTGCCAGCAGCGTAGATCAGGGGTCCTATGGCTACACCTTC. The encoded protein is CASSVDQGSYGYTF.

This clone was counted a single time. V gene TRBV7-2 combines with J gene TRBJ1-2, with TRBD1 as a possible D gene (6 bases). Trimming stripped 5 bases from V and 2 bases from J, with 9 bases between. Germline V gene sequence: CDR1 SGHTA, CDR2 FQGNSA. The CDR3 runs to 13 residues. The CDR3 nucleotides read TGTGCCAGCAGCCCAGACAGGAACTATGGCTACACCTTC. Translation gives CASSPDRNYGYTF.

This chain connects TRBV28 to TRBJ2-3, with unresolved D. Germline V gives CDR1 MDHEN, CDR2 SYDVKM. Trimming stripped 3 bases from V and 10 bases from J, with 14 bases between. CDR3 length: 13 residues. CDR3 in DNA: TGTGCCAGCAGTTTCCCTACAGAACCTTCGCAGTATTTT. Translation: CASSFPTEPSQYF.

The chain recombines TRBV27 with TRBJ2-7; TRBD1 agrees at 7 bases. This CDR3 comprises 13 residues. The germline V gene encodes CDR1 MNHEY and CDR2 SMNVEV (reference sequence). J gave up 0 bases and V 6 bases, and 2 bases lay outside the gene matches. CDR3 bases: TGTGCCAGCAGGACAGGGACCTCCTACGAGCAGTACTTC. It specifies CASRTGTSYEQYF.

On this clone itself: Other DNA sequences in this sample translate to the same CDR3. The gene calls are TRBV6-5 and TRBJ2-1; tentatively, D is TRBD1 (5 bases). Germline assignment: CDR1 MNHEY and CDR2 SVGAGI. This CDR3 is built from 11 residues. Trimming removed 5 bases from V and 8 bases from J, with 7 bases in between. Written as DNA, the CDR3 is TGTGCCAGCAGTAGGGGTGATGAGCAGTTCTTC. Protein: CASSRGDEQFF.

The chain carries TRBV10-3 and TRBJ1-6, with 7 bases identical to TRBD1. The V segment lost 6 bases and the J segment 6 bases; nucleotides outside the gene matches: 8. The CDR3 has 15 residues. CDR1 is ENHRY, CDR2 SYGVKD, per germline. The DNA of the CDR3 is TGTGCCATCAGCGGACAGGCTAGCTTTAATTCACCCCTCCACTTT. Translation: CAISGQASFNSPLHF.

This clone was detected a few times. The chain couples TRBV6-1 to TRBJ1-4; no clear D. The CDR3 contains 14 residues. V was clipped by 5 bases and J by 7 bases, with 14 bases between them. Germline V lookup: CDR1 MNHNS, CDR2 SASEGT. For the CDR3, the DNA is TGTGCCAGCAGTACCTCGGGGTCTGGTGAAAAACTGTTTTTT. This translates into CASSTSGSGEKLFF.

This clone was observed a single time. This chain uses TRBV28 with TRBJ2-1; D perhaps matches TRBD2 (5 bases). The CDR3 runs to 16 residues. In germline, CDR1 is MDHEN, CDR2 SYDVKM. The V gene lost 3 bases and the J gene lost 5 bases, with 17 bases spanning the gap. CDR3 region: CASSFPRPRGNNEQFF. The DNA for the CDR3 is TGTGCCAGCAGTTTCCCCAGACCCCGAGGGAACAATGAGCAGTTCTTC.

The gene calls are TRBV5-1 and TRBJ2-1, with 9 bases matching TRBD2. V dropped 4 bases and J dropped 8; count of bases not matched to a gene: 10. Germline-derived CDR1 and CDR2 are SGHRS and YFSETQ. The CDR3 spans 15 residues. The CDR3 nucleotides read TGCGCCAGCAGCGCTAGCGGGGAACCGACAGATGAGCAGTTCTTC. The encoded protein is CASSASGEPTDEQFF.

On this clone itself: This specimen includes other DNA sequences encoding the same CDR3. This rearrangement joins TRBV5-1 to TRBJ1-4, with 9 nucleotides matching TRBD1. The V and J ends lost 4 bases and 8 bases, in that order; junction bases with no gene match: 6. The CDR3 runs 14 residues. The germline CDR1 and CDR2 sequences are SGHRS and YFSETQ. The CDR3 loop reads CASSRQGVEEKLFF. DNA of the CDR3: TGCGCCAGCAGCCGACAGGGGGTTGAGGAAAAACTGTTTTTT.

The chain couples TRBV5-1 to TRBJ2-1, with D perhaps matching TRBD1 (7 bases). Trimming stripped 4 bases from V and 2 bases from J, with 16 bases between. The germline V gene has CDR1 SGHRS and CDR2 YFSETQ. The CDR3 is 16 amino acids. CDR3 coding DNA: TGCGCCAGCAGCACCAGACAGGGAGGTACCTACAATGAGCAGTTCTTC. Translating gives CASSTRQGGTYNEQFF.

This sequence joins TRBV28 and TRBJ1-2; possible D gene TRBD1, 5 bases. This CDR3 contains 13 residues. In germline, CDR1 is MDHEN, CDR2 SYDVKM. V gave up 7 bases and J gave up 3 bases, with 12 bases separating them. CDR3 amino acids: CASTIGGDYGYTF. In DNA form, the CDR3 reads TGTGCCAGCACCATTGGGGGGGACTATGGCTACACCTTC.

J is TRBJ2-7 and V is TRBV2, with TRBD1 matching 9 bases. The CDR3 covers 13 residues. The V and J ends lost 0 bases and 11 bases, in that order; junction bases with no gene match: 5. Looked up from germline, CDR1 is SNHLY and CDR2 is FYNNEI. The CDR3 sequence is CASSEAGQGKKYF. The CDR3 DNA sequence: TGTGCCAGCAGTGAAGCGGGACAGGGTAAGAAGTACTTC.

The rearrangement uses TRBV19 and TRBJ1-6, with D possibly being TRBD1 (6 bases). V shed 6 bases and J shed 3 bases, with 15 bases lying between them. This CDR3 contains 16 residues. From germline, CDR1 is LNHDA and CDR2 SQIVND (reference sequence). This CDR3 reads CASRADRAIYNSPLHF. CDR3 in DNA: TGTGCCAGTAGGGCGGACAGAGCCATCTATAATTCACCCCTCCACTTT.

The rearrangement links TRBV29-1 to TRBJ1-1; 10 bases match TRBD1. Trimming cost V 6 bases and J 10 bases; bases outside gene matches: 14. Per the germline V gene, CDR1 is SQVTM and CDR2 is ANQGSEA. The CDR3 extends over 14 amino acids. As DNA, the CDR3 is TGCAGCGTCGCTGTGGGACAGGGGTGGGGGGGAGCTTTCTTT. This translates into CSVAVGQGWGGAFF.

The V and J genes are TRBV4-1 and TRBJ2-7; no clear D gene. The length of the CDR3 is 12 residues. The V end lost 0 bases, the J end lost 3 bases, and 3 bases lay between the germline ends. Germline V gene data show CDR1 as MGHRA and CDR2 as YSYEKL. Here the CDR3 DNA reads TGCGCCAGCAGCCAAGACAGCTACGAGCAGTACTTC. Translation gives CASSQDSYEQYF.

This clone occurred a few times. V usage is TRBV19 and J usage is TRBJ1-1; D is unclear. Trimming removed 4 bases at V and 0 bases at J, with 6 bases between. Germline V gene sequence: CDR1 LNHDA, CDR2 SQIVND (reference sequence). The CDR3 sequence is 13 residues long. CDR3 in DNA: TGTGCCAGTAGTACGGTAATGAACACTGAAGCTTTCTTT. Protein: CASSTVMNTEAFF. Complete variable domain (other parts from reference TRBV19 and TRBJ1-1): DGGITQSPKYLFRKEGQNVTLSCEQNLNHDAMYWYRQDPGQGLRLIYYSQIVNDFQKGDIAEGYSVSREKKESFPLTVTSAQKNPTAFYLCASSTVMNTEAFFGQGTRLTVV.

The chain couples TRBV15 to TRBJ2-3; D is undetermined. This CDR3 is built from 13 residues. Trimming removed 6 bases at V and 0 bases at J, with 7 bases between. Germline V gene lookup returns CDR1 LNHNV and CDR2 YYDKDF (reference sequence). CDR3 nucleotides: TGTGCCACCAGACTGAGTAGCACAGATACGCAGTATTTT. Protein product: CATRLSSTDTQYF.

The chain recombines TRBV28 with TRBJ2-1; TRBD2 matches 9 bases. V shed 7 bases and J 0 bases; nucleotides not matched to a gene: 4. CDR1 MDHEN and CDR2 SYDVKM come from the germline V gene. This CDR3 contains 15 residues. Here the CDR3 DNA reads TGTGCCAGCACCCTTAGCGGGAGCTCCTACAATGAGCAGTTCTTC. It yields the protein CASTLSGSSYNEQFF.

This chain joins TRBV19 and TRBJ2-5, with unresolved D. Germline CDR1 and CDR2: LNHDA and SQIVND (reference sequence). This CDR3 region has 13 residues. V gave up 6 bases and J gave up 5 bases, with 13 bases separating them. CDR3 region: CASSRSLPETQYF. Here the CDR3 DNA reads TGTGCCAGTAGCCGGTCTCTACCCGAGACCCAGTACTTC.

The CDR3 region is CASSSAAGGGETQYF. The CDR3 DNA sequence: TGCGCCAGCAGCTCGGCGGCTGGGGGGGGAGAGACCCAGTACTTC. The rearrangement links TRBV5-1 to TRBJ2-5; 7 bases map to TRBD2. This CDR3 spans 15 amino acids. Germline V lookup: CDR1 SGHRS, CDR2 YFSETQ. The V gene end was trimmed by 3 bases and the J gene end by 4 bases; junction bases not matched to a gene: 9. Looking up the rest from reference TRBV5-1 and TRBJ2-5 gives the full variable domain: KAGVTQTPRYLIKTRGQQVTLSCSPISGHRSVSWYQQTPGQGLQFLFEYFSETQRNKGNFPGRFSGRQFSNSRSEMNVSTLELGDSALYLCASSSAAGGGETQYFGPGTRLLVL.

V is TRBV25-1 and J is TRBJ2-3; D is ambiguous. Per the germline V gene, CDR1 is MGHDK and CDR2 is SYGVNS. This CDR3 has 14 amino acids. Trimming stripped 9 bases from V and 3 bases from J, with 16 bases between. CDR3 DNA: TGTGCCAGTAGAAGTGGTATTAGAACAGATACGCAGTATTTT. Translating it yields CASRSGIRTDTQYF. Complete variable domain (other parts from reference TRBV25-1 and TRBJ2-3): EADIYQTPRYLVIGTGKKITLECSQTMGHDKMYWYQQDPGMELHLIHYSYGVNSTEKGDLSSESTVSRIRTEHFPLTLESARPSHTSQYLCASRSGIRTDTQYFGPGTRLTVL.

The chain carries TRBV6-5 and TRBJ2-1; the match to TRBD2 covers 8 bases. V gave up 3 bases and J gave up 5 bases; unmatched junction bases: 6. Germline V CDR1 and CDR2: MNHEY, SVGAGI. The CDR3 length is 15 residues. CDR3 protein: CASSYPTSGNNEQFF. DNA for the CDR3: TGTGCCAGCAGTTATCCTACTAGCGGCAACAATGAGCAGTTCTTC.

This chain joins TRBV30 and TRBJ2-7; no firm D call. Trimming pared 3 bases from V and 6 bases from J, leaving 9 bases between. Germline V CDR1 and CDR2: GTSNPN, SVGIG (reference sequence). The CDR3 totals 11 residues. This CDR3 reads CAWSPSGEQYF. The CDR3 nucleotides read TGTGCCTGGAGCCCTTCCGGCGAGCAGTACTTC.

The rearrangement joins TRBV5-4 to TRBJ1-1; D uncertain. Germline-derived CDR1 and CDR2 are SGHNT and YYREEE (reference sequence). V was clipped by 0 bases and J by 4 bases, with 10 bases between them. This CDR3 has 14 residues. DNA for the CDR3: TGTGCCAGCAGCTTGGGGAGGGATGGCACTGAAGCTTTCTTT. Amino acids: CASSLGRDGTEAFF. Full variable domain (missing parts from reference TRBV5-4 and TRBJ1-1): ETGVTQSPTHLIKTRGQQVTLRCSSQSGHNTVSWYQQALGQGPQFIFQYYREEENGRGNFPPRFSGLQFPNYSSELNVNALELDDSALYLCASSLGRDGTEAFFGQGTRLTVV.

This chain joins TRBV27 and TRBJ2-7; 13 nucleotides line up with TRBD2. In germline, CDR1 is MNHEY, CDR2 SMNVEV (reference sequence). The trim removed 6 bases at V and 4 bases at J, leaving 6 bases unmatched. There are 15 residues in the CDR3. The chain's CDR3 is CASRPGLAGVYEQYF. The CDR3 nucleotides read TGTGCCAGCAGGCCCGGACTAGCGGGAGTTTACGAGCAGTACTTC.

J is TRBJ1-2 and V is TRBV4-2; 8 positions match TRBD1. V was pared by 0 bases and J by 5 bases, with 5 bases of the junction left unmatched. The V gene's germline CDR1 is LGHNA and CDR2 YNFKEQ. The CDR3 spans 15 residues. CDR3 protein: CASSQDPGGYYGYTF. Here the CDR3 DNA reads TGTGCCAGCAGCCAAGACCCAGGGGGCTATTATGGCTACACCTTC.

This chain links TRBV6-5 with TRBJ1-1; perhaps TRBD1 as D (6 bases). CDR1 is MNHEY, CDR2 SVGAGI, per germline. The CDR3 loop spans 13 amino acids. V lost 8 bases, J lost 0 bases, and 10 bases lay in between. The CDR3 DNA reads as TGTGCCAGCGGCCGACAGGTGAACACTGAAGCTTTCTTT. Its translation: CASGRQVNTEAFF.